These 21 T cell receptor beta chains share one sample of origin, sequenced in a study of blood T cell repertoires in COVID-19. Profiled with immunoSEQ multiplex PCR; TCRdb holds only in-frame clones, not every one. The sample holds under 150,000 clones, 60% to 80% seen once. Material for sequencing was peripheral blood. The receptor set was obtained from a man in his fifties with active or convalescent COVID-19.

The CDR3 region has the DNA TGCAGCGTCCAGGGAGGACTAGCGGGGAGCACAGATACGCAGTATTTT. Amino acid sequence: CSVQGGLAGSTDTQYF. The chain joins TRBV29-1 to TRBJ2-3, with 12 bases matching TRBD2. The CDR3 consists of 16 residues. The junction had 7 bases not matched to a gene; V was cut back by 6 bases and J by 0 bases. Per germline, CDR1 SQVTM and CDR2 ANQGSEA.

V usage is TRBV27 and J usage is TRBJ2-2, with a weak D call TRBD2 (5 bases). The CDR3 covers 15 residues. CDR1 is MNHEY and CDR2 is SMNVEV in the germline V gene (reference sequence). Trimming took 5 bases from V and 7 from J, leaving 17 bases between them. The CDR3 nucleotides read TGTGCCAGCAGTGGACTGAACCCAGCGAGCGGGGAGCTGTTTTTT. Encoded protein: CASSGLNPASGELFF.

The chain uses TRBV27 and TRBJ1-2; D possibly corresponds to TRBD1 (5 bases). The length of the CDR3 is 15 residues. CDR1 and CDR2 (germline): MNHEY, SMNVEV (reference sequence). V lost 0 bases, J lost 7 bases, and 15 bases lay in between. CDR3 protein: CASSLSYGGVGGYTF. In nucleotides, the CDR3 is TGTGCCAGCAGTTTATCTTACGGGGGGGTGGGTGGCTACACCTTC.

This clone appeared a single time. V gene TRBV11-2 combines with J gene TRBJ2-7, with D perhaps matching TRBD2 (10 bases). Germline V gene data show CDR1 as SGHAT and CDR2 as FQNNGV. Trimming cost V 8 bases and J 6 bases, with 26 bases left between them. The CDR3 length is 16 residues. The DNA for the CDR3 is TGTGCCAGCCGGGACAGGGTCCTAGCGGGAGTCCCCGAGCAGTACTTC. Protein sequence: CASRDRVLAGVPEQYF. Using reference TRBV11-2 and TRBJ2-7 for the parts outside the CDR3, the full variable domain is EAGVAQSPRYKIIEKRQSVAFWCNPISGHATLYWYQQILGQGPKLLIQFQNNGVVDDSQLPKDRFSAERLKGVDSTLKIQPAKLEDSAVYLCASRDRVLAGVPEQYFGPGTRLTVT.

This clone was found a few times. V gene TRBV12-3 or TRBV12-4 combines with J gene TRBJ1-2, with D unresolved. The CDR3 totals 13 residues. V lost 5 bases and J lost 7, with 14 bases in between. CDR3 DNA sequence: TGTGCCAGCAGTATGACTGCCATGAGTGGCTACACCTTC. This translates into CASSMTAMSGYTF.

This clone was picked up one time. CDR3 amino acids: CASSVLTLGEGGAEAFF. CDR3 DNA: TGTGCCAGCAGTGTCTTAACCCTCGGGGAGGGTGGGGCTGAAGCTTTCTTT. J is TRBJ1-1 and V is TRBV6-1; D uncertain. Germline V lookup: CDR1 MNHNS, CDR2 SASEGT. There are 17 residues in the CDR3. With 4 bases removed from V and 6 bases from J, the gap between germline ends came to 24 bases.

V gene TRBV27 combines with J gene TRBJ1-2; D may be TRBD1 (6 bases). V shed 4 bases and J shed 4 bases, with 16 bases lying between them. Germline values: CDR1 MNHEY, CDR2 SMNVEV (reference sequence). CDR3 length: 15 residues. CDR3 loop: CASSSPGHQIYGYTF. Written as DNA, the CDR3 is TGTGCCAGCAGTTCTCCGGGACATCAGATCTATGGCTACACCTTC.

The gene calls are TRBV28 and TRBJ1-6, with no clear D. CDR3 length: 14 residues. CDR1 and CDR2 from the germline V gene are MDHEN and SYDVKM. V dropped 2 bases and J dropped 9 bases, with 11 bases sitting between them. The DNA of the CDR3 is TGTGCCAGCAGTTTACCAGGACTGGTTTCACCCCTCCACTTT. It encodes CASSLPGLVSPLHF.

The chain uses TRBV6-2 or TRBV6-3 and TRBJ2-3; TRBD2 aligns across 7 bases. Unmatched junction bases numbered 8, after V lost 4 bases and J lost 13 bases. The CDR3 sequence is 12 residues long. Germline CDR1 is MNHEY and CDR2 is SVGEGT. The CDR3 loop is CASSSAAGREYF. The CDR3 DNA sequence: TGTGCCAGCAGTTCCGCCGCGGGGAGGGAGTATTTT.

V and J are TRBV12-3 or TRBV12-4 and TRBJ1-1; the D is unclear. The CDR3 runs 12 residues. V gave up 2 bases and J gave up 3 bases, with 4 bases separating them. In DNA, the CDR3 is TGTGCCAGCAGTTTACAGTACACTGAAGCTTTCTTT. It codes for CASSLQYTEAFF.

This sequence joins TRBV6-6 and TRBJ1-2, with D possibly TRBD1 on 6 matching bases. This CDR3 has 12 residues. Germline V gives CDR1 MNHNY, CDR2 SVGAGI (reference sequence). Trimming took off 10 bases at V and 2 bases at J, with 11 bases between the two ends. CDR3 region: CATRTENYGYTF. The CDR3 DNA is TGTGCCACAAGGACAGAGAACTATGGCTACACCTTC.

V and J are TRBV28 and TRBJ1-5, with TRBD1 as a possible D gene (5 bases). Germline CDR1 MDHEN, CDR2 SYDVKM. This CDR3 spans 13 amino acids. Trimming cost V 6 bases and J 3 bases, with 9 bases left between them. CDR3 residues: CASRGGVNQPQHF. DNA for the CDR3: TGTGCCAGCAGGGGGGGGGTCAATCAGCCCCAGCATTTT.

The V and J genes are TRBV30 and TRBJ1-6; D perhaps matches TRBD1 (6 bases). Germline V CDR1 and CDR2: GTSNPN, SVGIG (reference sequence). The CDR3 is 12 residues long. The CDR3 DNA is TGTGCTGTCGCGGGGGGCGCGGCACCCCTCCACTTT. This translates into CAVAGGAAPLHF.

The chain joins TRBV10-3 to TRBJ2-7; 12 nucleotides match TRBD2. Germline V gene sequence: CDR1 ENHRY, CDR2 SYGVKD. V shed 8 bases, J shed 4 bases, and the junction held 3 bases outside the gene matches. The CDR3 runs to 13 residues. The CDR3 here is CAIGTSGSYEQYF. The CDR3 bases are TGTGCCATCGGGACTAGCGGGTCGTACGAGCAGTACTTC.

This chain joins TRBV7-6 and TRBJ2-1, with 9 bases identical to TRBD2. The V segment lost 2 bases and the J segment 7 bases; nucleotides outside the gene matches: 6. CDR1 and CDR2 from the germline V gene are SGHVS and FNYEAQ. This CDR3 spans 15 amino acids. CDR3 sequence: CASSLWASGVNEQFF. CDR3 DNA sequence: TGTGCCAGCAGCTTATGGGCTAGCGGGGTAAATGAGCAGTTCTTC.

This chain connects TRBV9 to TRBJ1-6, with D perhaps matching TRBD1 (5 bases). The germline gives CDR1 SGDLS, CDR2 YYNGEE. V was clipped by 4 bases and J by 13 bases, with 24 bases between them. This CDR3 has 16 residues. CDR3 bases: TGTGCCAGCAGCCCTAGTATGCAGGGAGGCTCGGCTCCCCTCCACTTT. Translation: CASSPSMQGGSAPLHF.

As regards this clone: This same CDR3 is encoded by further DNA sequences in the sample. This chain connects TRBV29-1 to TRBJ1-1, with a weak D call TRBD1 (5 bases). The CDR3 runs to 13 residues. Germline V gene data show CDR1 as SQVTM and CDR2 as ANQGSEA. The V end was cut by 3 bases, the J end by 3 bases, with 11 bases between. This CDR3 reads CSVETGGDTEAFF. CDR3 nucleotide sequence: TGCAGCGTTGAGACCGGGGGGGACACTGAAGCTTTCTTT.

The rearrangement joins TRBV6-1 to TRBJ2-1; 8 bases line up with TRBD2. Germline CDR1 reads MNHNS; CDR2 reads SASEGT. V gave up 6 bases and J gave up 10 bases; unmatched junction bases: 8. This CDR3 spans 13 amino acids. CDR3 sequence (DNA): TGTGCCAGCAGACCTAGACTAGCGTGGGAGCAGTTCTTC. Protein product: CASRPRLAWEQFF.

The V gene is TRBV6-5, the J gene TRBJ2-3, with D possibly being TRBD1 (8 bases). CDR1 MNHEY and CDR2 SVGAGI come from the germline V gene. The CDR3 is 15 residues long. The CDR3 DNA reads TGTGCGGGAGGGCAGGGGGCAGACCTCACAGATACGCAGTATTTT. Residues: CAGGQGADLTDTQYF.

J is TRBJ1-2 and V is TRBV14; maybe TRBD1 (5 bases). The germline CDR1 and CDR2 sequences are SGHDN and FVKESK. With 4 bases removed from V and 1 base from J, the gap between germline ends came to 7 bases. The CDR3 is made up of 13 amino acids. CDR3 DNA: TGTGCCAGCAGCCCAGGGCTTAACTATGGCTACACCTTC. Protein sequence: CASSPGLNYGYTF.

This chain joins TRBV9 and TRBJ2-2; D is perhaps TRBD1 (5 bases). Trimming took off 4 bases at V and 4 bases at J, with 11 bases between the two ends. CDR3 size: 14 residues. In germline, CDR1 is SGDLS, CDR2 YYNGEE. CDR3 loop: CASSSGPTTGELFF. CDR3 DNA: TGTGCCAGCAGCTCAGGGCCGACCACCGGGGAGCTGTTTTTT.